This TCR beta chain was profiled in a study of control samples from healthy donors and cancer patients. Assay: immunoSEQ multiplex PCR; the TCRdb copy retains only in-frame clones and omits some. The data contain 100,000 to 150,000 clones, around 90% of them singletons. CDR3 length equals 14 residues. J was trimmed by 9 bases and V by 6 bases; bases with no gene match: 6. CDR1 SNHLY and CDR2 FYNNEI come from the germline V gene. The rearrangement links TRBV2 to TRBJ2-1; 12 nucleotides match TRBD1. Sequenced: blood. This TCR was sampled from a man aged 40-55 years in good health. The CDR3 loop is CASSRDRGQSEQFF. CDR3 bases: TGTGCCAGCAGCCGGGACAGGGGGCAAAGTGAGCAGTTCTTC. The whole variable domain, remainder taken from reference TRBV2 and TRBJ2-1, is EPEVTQTPSHQVTQMGQEVILRCVPISNHLYFYWYRQILGQKVEFLVSFYNNEISEKSEIFDDQFSVERPDGSNFTLKIRSTKLEDSAMYFCASSRDRGQSEQFFGPGTRLTVL.